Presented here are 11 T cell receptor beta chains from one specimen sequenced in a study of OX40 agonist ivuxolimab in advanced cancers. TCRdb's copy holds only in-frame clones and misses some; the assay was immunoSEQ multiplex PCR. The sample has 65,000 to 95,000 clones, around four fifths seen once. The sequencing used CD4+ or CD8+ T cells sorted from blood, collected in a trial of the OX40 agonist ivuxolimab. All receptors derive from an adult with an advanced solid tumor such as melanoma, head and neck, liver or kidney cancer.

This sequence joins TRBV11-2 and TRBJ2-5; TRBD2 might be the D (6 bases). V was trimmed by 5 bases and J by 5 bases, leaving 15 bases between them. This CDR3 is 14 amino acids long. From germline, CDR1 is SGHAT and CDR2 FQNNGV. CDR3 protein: CASSPGTSRETQYF. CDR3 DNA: TGTGCCAGCAGCCCCGGGACTTCCAGGGAGACCCAGTACTTC.

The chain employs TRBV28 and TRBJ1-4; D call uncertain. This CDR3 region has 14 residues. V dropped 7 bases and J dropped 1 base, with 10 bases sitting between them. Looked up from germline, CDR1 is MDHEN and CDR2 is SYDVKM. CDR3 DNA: TGTGCCAGCACCTTGGACTTAACTAATGAAAAACTGTTTTTT. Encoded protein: CASTLDLTNEKLFF.

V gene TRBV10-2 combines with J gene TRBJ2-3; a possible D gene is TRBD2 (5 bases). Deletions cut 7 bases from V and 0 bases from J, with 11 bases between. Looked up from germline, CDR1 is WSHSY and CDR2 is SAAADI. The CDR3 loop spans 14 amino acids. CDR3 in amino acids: CASKTTPSTDTQYF. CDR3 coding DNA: TGCGCCAGCAAGACTACCCCTAGCACAGATACGCAGTATTTT.

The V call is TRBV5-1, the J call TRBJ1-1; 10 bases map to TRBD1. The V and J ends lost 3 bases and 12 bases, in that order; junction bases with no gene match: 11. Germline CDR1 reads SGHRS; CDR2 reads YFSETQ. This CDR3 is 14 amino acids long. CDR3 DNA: TGCGCCAGCAGCTCGGCGGGACAGGGGATTGTAACTTTCTTT. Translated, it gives CASSSAGQGIVTFF.

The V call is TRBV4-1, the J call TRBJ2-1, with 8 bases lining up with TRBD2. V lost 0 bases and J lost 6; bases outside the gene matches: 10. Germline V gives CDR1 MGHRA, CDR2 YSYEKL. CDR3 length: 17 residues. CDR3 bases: TGCGCCAGCAGCCAAGACTACGGGACTAGTTCATTCAATGAGCAGTTCTTC. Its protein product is CASSQDYGTSSFNEQFF.

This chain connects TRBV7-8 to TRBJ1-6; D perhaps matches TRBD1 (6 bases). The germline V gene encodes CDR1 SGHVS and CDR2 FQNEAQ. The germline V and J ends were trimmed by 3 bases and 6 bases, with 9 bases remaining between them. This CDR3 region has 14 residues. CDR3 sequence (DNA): TGTGCCAGCAGCTTTACAGGGTCTAATTCACCCCTCCACTTT. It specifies CASSFTGSNSPLHF.

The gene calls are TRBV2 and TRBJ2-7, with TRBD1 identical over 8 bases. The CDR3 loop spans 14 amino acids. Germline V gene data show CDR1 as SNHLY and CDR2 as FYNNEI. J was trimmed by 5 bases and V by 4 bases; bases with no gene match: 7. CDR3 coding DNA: TGTGCCAGCAGTGCACGACAGGGGTTCCACGAGCAGTACTTC. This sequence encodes CASSARQGFHEQYF.

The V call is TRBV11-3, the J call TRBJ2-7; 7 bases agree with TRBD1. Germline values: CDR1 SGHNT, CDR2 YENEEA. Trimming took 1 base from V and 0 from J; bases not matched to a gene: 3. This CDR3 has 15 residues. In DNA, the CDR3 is TGTGCCAGCAGCTTAGCCCGACAGGGCTCCTACGAGCAGTACTTC. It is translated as CASSLARQGSYEQYF.

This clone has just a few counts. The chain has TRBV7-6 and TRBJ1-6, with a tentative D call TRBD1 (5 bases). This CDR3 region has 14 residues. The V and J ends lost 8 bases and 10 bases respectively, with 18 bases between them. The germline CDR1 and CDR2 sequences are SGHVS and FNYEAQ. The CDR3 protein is CASGGAGRRSPLHF. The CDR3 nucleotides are TGTGCCAGCGGTGGTGCAGGGCGTCGCTCACCCCTCCACTTT.

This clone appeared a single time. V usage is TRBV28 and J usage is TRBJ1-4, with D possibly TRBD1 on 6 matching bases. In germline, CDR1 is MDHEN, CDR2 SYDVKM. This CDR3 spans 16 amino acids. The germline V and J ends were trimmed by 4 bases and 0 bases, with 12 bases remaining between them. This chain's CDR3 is CASSSRTAATNEKLFF. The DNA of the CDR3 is TGTGCCAGCAGTTCCAGGACAGCTGCAACTAATGAAAAACTGTTTTTT. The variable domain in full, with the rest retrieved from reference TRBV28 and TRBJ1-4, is DVKVTQSSRYLVKRTGEKVFLECVQDMDHENMFWYRQDPGLGLRLIYFSYDVKMKEKGDIPEGYSVSREKKERFSLILESASTNQTSMYLCASSSRTAATNEKLFFGSGTQLSVL.

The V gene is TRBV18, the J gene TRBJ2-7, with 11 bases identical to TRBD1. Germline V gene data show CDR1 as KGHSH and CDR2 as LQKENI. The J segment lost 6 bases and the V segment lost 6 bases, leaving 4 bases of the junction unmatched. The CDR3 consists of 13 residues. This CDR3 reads CASSPGTGGEQYF. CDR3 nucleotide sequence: TGTGCCAGCTCCCCCGGGACAGGGGGCGAGCAGTACTTC. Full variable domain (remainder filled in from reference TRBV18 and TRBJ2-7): NAGVMQNPRHLVRRRGQEARLRCSPMKGHSHVYWYRQLPEEGLKFMVYLQKENIIDESGMPKERFSAEFPKEGPSILRIQQVVRGDSAAYFCASSPGTGGEQYFGPGTRLTVT.